The sequence of this TCR beta chain was determined in a study of neurological immune-mediated disorders. The overall study: Multiple sclerosis patients numbering some 34 comprised some 30 relapsing-remitting and 3 secondary progressive patients. Study findings and constraints: Phylogenetically, 18 of 34 multiple sclerosis patients' repertoires fell into one related-CDR3 cluster, a possible signature. HTLV-1-associated myelopathy displayed the greatest TCR clonal expansion, and multiple sclerosis exhibited the smallest, lower than that of healthy controls.

This clonotype was recorded many times. Its antigen is still unknown. Looked up from germline, CDR1 is SGHRS and CDR2 is YFSETQ. There are 14 residues in the CDR3. Trimming stripped 4 bases from V and 6 bases from J, with 17 bases between. 5'RACE generated cDNA with 10-nucleotide random UMIs. One entry per CDR3 protein, called by TCRdb with MiXCR from the 5' RACE reads. This sample yields tens of thousands of distinct CDR3 sequences, of which approximately 4.4% are seen a single time; 2.5% to 3.5% belongs to the top ten. The chain is built from TRBV5-1 and TRBJ2-7; D could derive from TRBD1 or TRBD2 (6 bases each). This TCR came from a man in his forties or fifties with multiple sclerosis. Sequencing was carried out using PBMCs. The CDR3 is CASSDGGGRGEQYF. CDR3 DNA sequence: TGCGCCAGCAGCGACGGGGGCGGCAGGGGCGAGCAGTACTTC.